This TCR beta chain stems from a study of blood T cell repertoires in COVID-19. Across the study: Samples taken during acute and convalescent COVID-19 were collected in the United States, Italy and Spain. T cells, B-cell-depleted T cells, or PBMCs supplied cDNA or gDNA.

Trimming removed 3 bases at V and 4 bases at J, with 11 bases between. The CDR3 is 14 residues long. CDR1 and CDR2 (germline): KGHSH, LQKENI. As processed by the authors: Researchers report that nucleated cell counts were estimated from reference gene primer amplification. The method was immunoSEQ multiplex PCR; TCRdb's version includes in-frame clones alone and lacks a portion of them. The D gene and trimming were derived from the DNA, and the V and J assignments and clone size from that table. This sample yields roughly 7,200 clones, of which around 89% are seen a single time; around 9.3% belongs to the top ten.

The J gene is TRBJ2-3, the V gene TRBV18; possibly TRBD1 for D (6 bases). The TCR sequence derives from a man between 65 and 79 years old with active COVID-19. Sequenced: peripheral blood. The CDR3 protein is CASSPSGAPDTQYF. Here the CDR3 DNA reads TGTGCCAGCTCACCGTCAGGGGCCCCAGATACGCAGTATTTT. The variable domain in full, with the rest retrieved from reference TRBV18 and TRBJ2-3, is NAGVMQNPRHLVRRRGQEARLRCSPMKGHSHVYWYRQLPEEGLKFMVYLQKENIIDESGMPKERFSAEFPKEGPSILRIQQVVRGDSAAYFCASSPSGAPDTQYFGPGTRLTVL.